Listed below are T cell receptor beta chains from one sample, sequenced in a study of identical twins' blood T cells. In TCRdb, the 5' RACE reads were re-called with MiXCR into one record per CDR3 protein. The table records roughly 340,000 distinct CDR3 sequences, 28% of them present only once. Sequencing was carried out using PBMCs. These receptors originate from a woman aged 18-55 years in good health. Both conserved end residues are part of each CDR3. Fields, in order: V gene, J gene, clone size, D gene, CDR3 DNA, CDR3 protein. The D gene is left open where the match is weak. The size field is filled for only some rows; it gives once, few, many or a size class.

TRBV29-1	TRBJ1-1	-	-	TGCAGCGTTGAAACAGGGACGAACACTGAAGCTTTCTTT	CSVETGTNTEAFF
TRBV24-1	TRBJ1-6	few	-	TGTGCCACCTTTTCCCGCCCAGGGTACTCACCCCTCCACTTT	CATFSRPGYSPLHF
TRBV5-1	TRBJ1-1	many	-	TGCGCCAGCAGTTGGACTTCGATGAACACTGAAGCTTTCTTT	CASSWTSMNTEAFF
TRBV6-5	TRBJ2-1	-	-	TGTGCCAGCAGTACCTCCGTGGGGGACAATGAGCAGTTCTTC	CASSTSVGDNEQFF
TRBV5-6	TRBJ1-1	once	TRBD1	TGTGCCAGCAGCCGGTGGCGGACAGGGGGCCGGAACACTGAAGCTTTCTTT	CASSRWRTGGRNTEAFF
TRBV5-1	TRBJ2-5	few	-	TGCGCCAGCAGCTTGTGGCTGGGGCAAGAGACCCAGTACTTC	CASSLWLGQETQYF
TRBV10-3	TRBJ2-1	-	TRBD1	TGTGCCATCAGTGGGGGGACAGGGGTTCATGAGCAGTTCTTC	CAISGGTGVHEQFF
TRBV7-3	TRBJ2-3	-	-	TGTGCCAGCAGCTTAACGAGAGCGTTTACAGATACGCAGTATTTT	CASSLTRAFTDTQYF
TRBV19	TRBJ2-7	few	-	TGTGCCAGTAGTATATCCCTCGGGCTAGACGGTACCTACGAGCAGTACTTC	CASSISLGLDGTYEQYF
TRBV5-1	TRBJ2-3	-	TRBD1	TGCGCCAGCAGCTTATTGAAGGGGGCTGGGGTGTATTTT	CASSLLKGAGVYF
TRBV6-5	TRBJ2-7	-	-	TGTGCCAGCAGTCAACAGGGTCTGACCTACGAGCAGTACTTC	CASSQQGLTYEQYF
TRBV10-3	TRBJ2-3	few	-	TGTGCCATCAGTGAGCCAGGACACCACAGCCACCATACGCAGTATTTT	CAISEPGHHSHHTQYF
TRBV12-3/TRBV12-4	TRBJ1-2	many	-	TGTGCCAGCTCCAAGGACTTTAATCATGGCTACACCTTC	CASSKDFNHGYTF
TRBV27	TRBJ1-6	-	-	TGTGCCAGCAGTTTTGGGGGGGGGGGATCACCCCTCCACTTT	CASSFGGGGSPLHF
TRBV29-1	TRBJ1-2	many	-	TGCAGCGTTGAAGGTCAGGCAGCCAAAGCTAACTATGGCTACACCTTC	CSVEGQAAKANYGYTF
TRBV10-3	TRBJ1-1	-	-	TGTGCCATCAGTGATGAGGGGGGGCACACTGAAGCTTTCTTT	CAISDEGGHTEAFF
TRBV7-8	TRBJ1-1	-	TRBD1	TGTGCCAGCAGCTTAGCTTTAAGACAGGGATACACTGAAGCTTTCTTT	CASSLALRQGYTEAFF
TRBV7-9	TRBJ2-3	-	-	TGTGCCAGCAGCTTTGGTAGCCCAGATACGCAGTATTTT	CASSFGSPDTQYF
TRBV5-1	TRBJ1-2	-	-	TGCGCCAGCGACCAACAGGGTTTTGGCTACACCTTC	CASDQQGFGYTF
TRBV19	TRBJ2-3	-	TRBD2	TGTGCCAGTAGTTACCTAGCGGGACGCACAGATACGCAGTATTTT	CASSYLAGRTDTQYF
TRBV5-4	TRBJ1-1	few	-	TGTGCCAGCAGCCCCGGCTCCCGAAGGGACACTGAAGCTTTCTTT	CASSPGSRRDTEAFF
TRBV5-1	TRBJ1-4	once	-	TGCGCCAGCAGCTTGGACCACCAGGTCCTTACAACTAATGAAAAACTGTTTTTT	CASSLDHQVLTTNEKLFF
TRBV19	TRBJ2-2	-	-	TGTGCCCTCCAGCGGGACACCGGGGAGCTGTTTTTT	CALQRDTGELFF
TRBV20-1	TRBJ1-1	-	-	TGCAGTGCCCCAAACAGAATACAGGGATTAGGAGAGACTGAAGCTTTCTTT	CSAPNRIQGLGETEAFF
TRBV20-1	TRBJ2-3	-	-	TGCAGTGCACCTTGCGCCCTTCCCACAGATACGCAGTATTTT	CSAPCALPTDTQYF